The rows below give T cell receptor beta chains drawn from one sample of a study of blood T cell repertoires in COVID-19. TCRdb's copy holds only in-frame clones and misses some; the assay was immunoSEQ multiplex PCR. The table lists over 150,000 clones, approximately 80% of them singletons, with less than 15% in the top ten. Sequencing input: peripheral blood. The receptors were gathered from a human donor in a cohort sampled during active COVID-19. CDR3s include the opening cysteine and the closing phenylalanine or tryptophan. The D gene is left open where the match is weak. Rows give clone size only sometimes, using once, few, many, or a class for an expanded clone.

>-|TRBV20-1|TRBJ2-5|-
CSASRPVGSFSPETQYF
TGCAGTGCTAGTAGACCCGTGGGGAGTTTTTCCCCGGAGACCCAGTACTTC
>-|TRBV11-2|TRBJ1-6|TRBD1
CASSLSGGVIGSPLHF
TGTGCCAGCAGCTTATCAGGGGGAGTTATAGGTTCACCCCTCCACTTT
>-|TRBV5-6|TRBJ2-7|TRBD1
CASSLQDRGNYEQYF
TGTGCCAGCAGCTTGCAAGACAGGGGGAACTACGAGCAGTACTTC
>-|TRBV18|TRBJ2-3|TRBD2
CASAELWTSGSADTQYF
TGTGCCAGCGCGGAGCTTTGGACTAGCGGGAGTGCAGATACGCAGTATTTT
>-|TRBV27|TRBJ2-7|-
CASSLSVRAGSYEQYF
TGTGCCAGCAGTTTATCGGTACGGGCAGGGTCCTACGAGCAGTACTTC
>-|TRBV5-6|TRBJ2-7|-
CASSLGGGYYEQYF
TGTGCCAGCAGCTTGGGTGGGGGCTACTACGAGCAGTACTTC
>-|TRBV3-1/TRBV3-2|TRBJ1-1|-
CASSQAAGTEAFF
TGTGCCAGCAGCCAAGCGGCAGGGACTGAAGCTTTCTTT
>-|TRBV7-2|TRBJ2-3|-
CASSLEGVVTDTQYF
TGTGCCAGCAGCTTAGAGGGAGTTGTCACAGATACGCAGTATTTT
>-|TRBV30|TRBJ2-7|-
CAWRGRGGSYEQYF
TGTGCCTGGAGAGGAAGAGGGGGCTCCTACGAGCAGTACTTC
>-|TRBV24-1|TRBJ2-2|TRBD1
CATSDFGQGGGELFF
TGTGCCACCAGTGATTTCGGACAGGGAGGCGGGGAGCTGTTTTTT
>-|TRBV2|TRBJ1-6|-
CASRDNGDSPLHF
TGTGCCAGCAGGGACAATGGTGATTCACCCCTCCACTTT
>-|TRBV20-1|TRBJ2-5|TRBD2
CSASGREQETQYF
TGCAGTGCTAGTGGGAGGGAGCAAGAGACCCAGTACTTC
>-|TRBV3-1/TRBV3-2|TRBJ2-7|TRBD1
CASSQGSDRGLTYEQYF
TGTGCCAGCAGCCAAGGATCCGACAGGGGGCTAACCTACGAGCAGTACTTC
>once|TRBV6-6|TRBJ2-2|-
CASSYTENTGELFF
TGTGCCAGCAGTTACACTGAGAACACCGGGGAGCTGTTTTTT
>-|TRBV29-1|TRBJ2-3|TRBD2
CSVRAGGTDTQYF
TGCAGCGTTCGAGCGGGAGGCACAGATACGCAGTATTTT
>-|TRBV6-1|TRBJ1-1|TRBD1
CASSARMGQGNTEAFF
TGTGCCAGCAGTGCAAGGATGGGACAGGGGAACACTGAAGCTTTCTTT
>-|TRBV6-1|TRBJ2-3|TRBD2
CASSERASGMTADTQYF
TGTGCCAGCAGTGAAAGAGCTAGCGGGATGACCGCAGATACGCAGTATTTT
>once|TRBV6-6|TRBJ2-3|-
CASTSKGTDTQYF
TGTGCCAGCACTTCTAAGGGGACAGATACGCAGTATTTT
>-|TRBV30|TRBJ1-1|-
CAHGAPGFEAFF
TGTGCACATGGAGCCCCCGGATTTGAAGCTTTCTTT
>-|TRBV7-2|TRBJ2-4|TRBD2
CASSLAPSEGGNIQYF
TGTGCCAGCAGCTTAGCGCCATCGGAGGGAGGGAACATTCAGTACTTC
>-|TRBV10-3|TRBJ2-1|-
CAIRSLAESSYNEQFF
TGTGCCATCAGATCCTTAGCGGAAAGCTCCTACAATGAGCAGTTCTTC
>-|TRBV7-2|TRBJ2-3|-
CASSLGGARSTDTQYF
TGTGCCAGCAGCTTAGGGGGCGCGAGGAGCACAGATACGCAGTATTTT
>-|TRBV6-5|TRBJ1-5|-
CASSWTTWGEAQHF
TGTGCCAGCAGTTGGACCACGTGGGGGGAGGCCCAGCATTTT
>-|TRBV14|TRBJ1-2|-
CASSQGINRDYGYTF
TGTGCCAGCAGCCAAGGCATTAACAGGGACTATGGCTACACCTTC
>-|TRBV10-3|TRBJ2-7|TRBD2
CAISPGTSHEQYF
TGTGCCATCAGCCCCGGGACTAGCCACGAGCAGTACTTC
>-|TRBV30|TRBJ2-1|TRBD2
CAWGLGLAGEQFF
TGTGCCTGGGGACTAGGACTAGCGGGTGAGCAGTTCTTC
>-|TRBV28|TRBJ1-1|-
CASSLGVRTEAFF
TGTGCCAGCAGTCTAGGGGTTCGCACTGAAGCTTTCTTT
>-|TRBV18|TRBJ1-2|-
CASSTDSRANYGYTF
TGTGCCAGCTCAACGGACAGTAGAGCTAACTATGGCTACACCTTC
>-|TRBV29-1|TRBJ2-7|TRBD2
CSVELLAGVGEQYF
TGCAGCGTTGAACTGTTAGCGGGAGTGGGGGAGCAGTACTTC
>-|TRBV6-5|TRBJ2-7|TRBD1
CASSSPDRGRREQYF
TGTGCCAGCAGTTCCCCAGACAGGGGGCGCCGCGAGCAGTACTTC
>-|TRBV30|TRBJ2-7|-
CAWGDRDEQYF
TGTGCCTGGGGAGACAGAGACGAGCAGTACTTC
>few|TRBV20-1|TRBJ2-1|TRBD2
CSASGTSEFF
TGCAGTGCATCCGGGACTAGCGAGTTCTTC
>-|TRBV28|TRBJ2-3|TRBD2
CASSLSSTSGSTDTQYF
TGTGCCAGCAGTTTATCTTCCACTAGCGGTAGCACAGATACGCAGTATTTT
>once|TRBV5-6|TRBJ1-1|TRBD1
CASSLYGQGSTEAFF
TGTGCCAGCAGCTTATACGGACAGGGCAGCACTGAAGCTTTCTTT
>-|TRBV28|TRBJ2-7|-
CASNVGGWSYEQYF
TGTGCCAGCAATGTGGGGGGTTGGTCCTACGAGCAGTACTTC
>-|TRBV29-1|TRBJ1-2|-
CSVGSLDRSDGYTF
TGCAGCGTTGGGTCTTTAGACAGGTCAGATGGCTACACCTTC
>-|TRBV5-6|TRBJ1-3|-
CASSLGRSTGNTIYF
TGTGCCAGCAGCTTGGGACGGAGTACTGGAAACACCATATATTTT
>-|TRBV7-2|TRBJ2-1|TRBD2
CASSIIAGDYNEQFF
TGTGCCAGCAGCATTATAGCGGGAGATTACAATGAGCAGTTCTTC
>-|TRBV5-1|TRBJ2-6|-
CASSLSGSSGANVLTF
TGCGCCAGCAGCTTGAGTGGGAGTTCTGGGGCCAACGTCCTGACTTTC
>-|TRBV3-1/TRBV3-2|TRBJ2-2|-
CASSRGLSGELFF
TGTGCCAGCAGCCGTGGACTATCCGGGGAGCTGTTTTTT
>-|TRBV3-1/TRBV3-2|TRBJ1-2|TRBD1
CASSQGRQGSAGGYTF
TGTGCCAGCAGCCAAGGTCGACAGGGGTCCGCCGGGGGCTACACCTTC
>-|TRBV6-6|TRBJ2-7|-
CASSLQGFHEQYF
TGTGCCAGCAGCCTACAGGGCTTCCACGAGCAGTACTTC
>-|TRBV7-9|TRBJ2-7|TRBD2
CASSLNSGTEQYF
TGTGCCAGCAGCTTAAATAGCGGGACCGAGCAGTACTTC
>few|TRBV3-1/TRBV3-2|TRBJ1-3|-
CASSQARNTIYF
TGTGCCAGCAGCCAAGCTCGAAACACCATATATTTT
>-|TRBV20-1|TRBJ2-3|-
CSASLRLAILTDTQYF
TGCAGTGCTAGTCTGAGGCTAGCTATCCTCACAGATACGCAGTATTTT
>-|TRBV28|TRBJ2-7|-
CASSSPLGRVEAF
TGTGCCAGCAGTTCGCCCCTGGGTCGGGTCGAAGCCTTC
>-|TRBV2|TRBJ2-5|TRBD2
CASSVPGLAGGGQETQYF
TGTGCCAGCAGTGTGCCGGGACTAGCGGGAGGGGGGCAAGAGACCCAGTACTTC
>few|TRBV2|TRBJ2-5|TRBD2
CASSARLAGGLGGETQYF
TGTGCCAGCAGTGCCCGGCTAGCGGGAGGGTTGGGGGGAGAGACCCAGTACTTC
>once|TRBV3-1/TRBV3-2|TRBJ2-7|-
CASSPQIGSGSSYEQYF
TGTGCCAGCAGCCCACAAATTGGAAGCGGGTCTTCCTACGAGCAGTACTTC
>-|TRBV6-1|TRBJ2-2|-
CASSAYRGGSTGELFF
TGTGCCAGCAGTGCCTACAGGGGGGGGAGCACCGGGGAGCTGTTTTTT
>-|TRBV23-1|TRBJ2-5|TRBD2
CASSQSSPGGGRETQYF
TGCGCCAGCAGTCAATCCTCCCCGGGAGGGGGAAGGGAGACCCAGTACTTC
>-|TRBV2|TRBJ1-6|-
CASSERRSPLHF
TGTGCCAGCAGTGAACGCAGATCGCCCCTCCACTTT
>-|TRBV19|TRBJ2-7|TRBD2
CASSIERGLAGVGEQYF
TGTGCCAGTAGTATCGAGAGGGGGCTAGCGGGAGTCGGCGAGCAGTACTTC
>-|TRBV2|TRBJ1-2|TRBD1
CASNRDRTNYGYTF
TGTGCCAGCAACCGGGACAGGACTAACTATGGCTACACCTTC
>-|TRBV4-1|TRBJ2-3|-
CASSPHRLVSGAQYF
TGCGCCAGCAGCCCGCACAGACTAGTTTCCGGGGCGCAGTATTTT
>-|TRBV18|TRBJ2-5|-
CASSLDIQETQYF
TGTGCCAGCTCACTTGACATACAAGAGACCCAGTACTTC
>-|TRBV2|TRBJ2-1|TRBD2
CASSDRLAGDNEQFF
TGTGCCAGCAGTGATAGACTAGCGGGAGACAATGAGCAGTTCTTC
>few|TRBV5-1|TRBJ2-7|TRBD2
CASSWASGTRGEQYF
TGCGCCAGCAGCTGGGCTAGCGGGACCCGGGGCGAGCAGTACTTC
>-|TRBV3-1/TRBV3-2|TRBJ2-2|-
CASAKGRGRTGELFF
TGTGCCAGCGCAAAAGGGCGGGGTCGGACCGGGGAGCTGTTTTTT